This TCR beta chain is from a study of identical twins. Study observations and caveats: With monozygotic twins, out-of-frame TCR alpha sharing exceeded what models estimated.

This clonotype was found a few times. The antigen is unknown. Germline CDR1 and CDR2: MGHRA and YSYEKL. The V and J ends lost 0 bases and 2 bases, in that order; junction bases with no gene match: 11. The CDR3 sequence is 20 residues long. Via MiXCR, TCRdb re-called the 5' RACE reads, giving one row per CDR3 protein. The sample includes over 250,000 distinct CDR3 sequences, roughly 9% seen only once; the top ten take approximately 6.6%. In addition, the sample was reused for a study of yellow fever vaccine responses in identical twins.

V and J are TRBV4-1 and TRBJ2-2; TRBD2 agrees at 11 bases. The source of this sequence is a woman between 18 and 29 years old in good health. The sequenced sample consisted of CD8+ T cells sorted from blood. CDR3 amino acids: CASSQERGPGLAGNTGELFF. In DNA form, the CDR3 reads TGCGCCAGCAGCCAAGAGAGGGGACCCGGACTAGCGGGTAACACCGGGGAGCTGTTTTTT.